What follows is one T cell receptor beta chain and its context. This sample was included in a study of PD-1 blockade in mismatch repair-deficient tumors. Method: immunoSEQ multiplex PCR; TCRdb's copy keeps in-frame clones and lacks some. The sample has just under 65,000 clones; 70% to 90% are singletons. Material: peripheral blood, obtained 52 weeks after starting pembrolizumab. This sequence was found in an adult with mismatch repair-deficient cancer.

CDR3 residues: CASSLGTGGYTF. CDR3 nucleotides: TGTGCCAGTAGTTTAGGGACAGGTGGCTACACCTTC. The chain combines TRBV19 with TRBJ1-2, with TRBD1 identical over 8 bases. V trimming: 5 bases; J trimming: 7 bases; junction bases outside the gene matches: 3. Germline V gene data show CDR1 as LNHDA and CDR2 as SQIVND (reference sequence). The CDR3 is made up of 12 amino acids.